This is a list of T cell receptor beta chains from one sample in a study of T cell responses to AZD1222 COVID-19 vaccine. Clones were read by immunoSEQ multiplex PCR, and TCRdb kept only the in-frame ones, dropping some. Among about 88,000 clones listed, 75% to 95% were seen once. The sequences come from peripheral blood, collected 28 days after the second AZD1222 dose. Receptors originate from an adult who received the AZD1222 COVID-19 vaccine. CDR3s include the opening cysteine and the closing phenylalanine or tryptophan. The D gene is left open where the match is weak. The listing skips clone size in some rows; elsewhere it reads once, few, many or a size class.

clone size: .
J gene: TRBJ2-3
V gene: TRBV5-4
D gene: .
CDR3 protein: CASSPLAGISTDTQYF
CDR3 DNA: TGTGCCAGCAGCCCTCTAGCAGGAATTAGCACAGATACGCAGTATTTT

clone size: .
J gene: TRBJ2-1
V gene: TRBV19
D gene: .
CDR3 protein: CASSPEGSYNEQFF
CDR3 DNA: TGTGCCAGTAGCCCCGAGGGATCCTACAATGAGCAGTTCTTC

clone size: .
J gene: TRBJ2-7
V gene: TRBV10-3
D gene: .
CDR3 protein: CAIGASYEQYF
CDR3 DNA: TGTGCCATCGGCGCCTCCTACGAGCAGTACTTC

clone size: .
J gene: TRBJ2-2
V gene: TRBV28
D gene: TRBD2
CDR3 protein: CASGTGGAIGELFF
CDR3 DNA: TGTGCCAGCGGGACCGGGGGGGCGATCGGGGAGCTGTTTTTT

clone size: .
J gene: TRBJ1-6
V gene: TRBV28
D gene: TRBD1
CDR3 protein: CASSLLGQGNSPLHF
CDR3 DNA: TGTGCCAGCAGTTTATTGGGACAGGGTAATTCACCCCTCCACTTT

clone size: .
J gene: TRBJ1-3
V gene: TRBV3-1/TRBV3-2
D gene: .
CDR3 protein: CASQGHSGNTIYF
CDR3 DNA: TGTGCCAGCCAGGGACACTCTGGAAACACCATATATTTT

clone size: once
J gene: TRBJ2-3
V gene: TRBV10-3
D gene: TRBD2
CDR3 protein: CAISESRGGAGAADTQYF
CDR3 DNA: TGTGCCATCAGTGAGTCCCGGGGGGGGGCTGGCGCCGCAGATACGCAGTATTTT

clone size: .
J gene: TRBJ2-5
V gene: TRBV3-1/TRBV3-2
D gene: .
CDR3 protein: CASSQGETQYF
CDR3 DNA: TGTGCCAGCAGCCAAGGGGAGACCCAGTACTTC

clone size: few
J gene: TRBJ2-1
V gene: TRBV28
D gene: TRBD2
CDR3 protein: CASSPYRRSSGGDNEQFF
CDR3 DNA: TGTGCCAGCAGTCCGTACCGACGATCTAGCGGGGGGGACAATGAGCAGTTCTTC

clone size: .
J gene: TRBJ1-6
V gene: TRBV10-3
D gene: TRBD1
CDR3 protein: CAISAGTDNSPLHF
CDR3 DNA: TGTGCCATCAGCGCCGGGACAGATAATTCACCCCTCCACTTT

clone size: .
J gene: TRBJ2-2
V gene: TRBV19
D gene: TRBD1
CDR3 protein: CASSMGQGNTGELFF
CDR3 DNA: TGTGCCAGTAGTATGGGACAGGGAAACACCGGGGAGCTGTTTTTT

clone size: .
J gene: TRBJ1-2
V gene: TRBV3-1/TRBV3-2
D gene: .
CDR3 protein: CASSQPGRGYTF
CDR3 DNA: TGTGCCAGCAGCCAACCCGGCAGGGGCTACACCTTC

clone size: few
J gene: TRBJ2-3
V gene: TRBV10-3
D gene: TRBD1
CDR3 protein: CAISLDRADTQYF
CDR3 DNA: TGTGCCATCAGTCTCGACAGGGCAGATACGCAGTATTTT

clone size: .
J gene: TRBJ1-1
V gene: TRBV18
D gene: .
CDR3 protein: CASSPGLYETTEAFF
CDR3 DNA: TGTGCCAGCTCACCAGGGTTATATGAAACAACTGAAGCTTTCTTT

clone size: .
J gene: TRBJ2-3
V gene: TRBV18
D gene: .
CDR3 protein: CASSPLGSTDTQYF
CDR3 DNA: TGTGCCAGCTCACCCCTCGGAAGCACAGATACGCAGTATTTT

clone size: .
J gene: TRBJ1-5
V gene: TRBV28
D gene: .
CDR3 protein: CASSRPTGKGDQPQHF
CDR3 DNA: TGTGCCAGCAGTCGCCCAACAGGGAAAGGGGATCAGCCCCAGCATTTT

clone size: once
J gene: TRBJ2-3
V gene: TRBV9
D gene: .
CDR3 protein: CASSVAETDTQYF
CDR3 DNA: TGTGCCAGCAGCGTAGCGGAGACAGATACGCAGTATTTT

clone size: .
J gene: TRBJ1-1
V gene: TRBV15
D gene: .
CDR3 protein: CATSGEPGRKTEAFF
CDR3 DNA: TGTGCCACCAGCGGGGAACCGGGACGTAAAACTGAAGCTTTCTTT

clone size: .
J gene: TRBJ2-2
V gene: TRBV24-1
D gene: TRBD1
CDR3 protein: CATSDPRQGASGELFF
CDR3 DNA: TGTGCCACCAGTGACCCTCGGCAGGGGGCGTCAGGGGAGCTGTTTTTT

clone size: .
J gene: TRBJ2-5
V gene: TRBV19
D gene: .
CDR3 protein: CASSIARGTETQYF
CDR3 DNA: TGTGCCAGTAGTATAGCACGGGGAACCGAGACCCAGTACTTC

clone size: .
J gene: TRBJ2-1
V gene: TRBV10-3
D gene: .
CDR3 protein: CAISGQGRSDEQFF
CDR3 DNA: TGTGCCATCAGTGGGCAGGGGAGATCAGATGAGCAGTTCTTC

clone size: .
J gene: TRBJ2-2
V gene: TRBV6-1
D gene: .
CDR3 protein: CASSEWITGELFF
CDR3 DNA: TGTGCCAGCAGTGAATGGATAACCGGGGAGCTGTTTTTT

clone size: .
J gene: TRBJ2-1
V gene: TRBV19
D gene: .
CDR3 protein: CASSLRYSRGATYNEQFF
CDR3 DNA: TGTGCCAGTAGCTTGAGGTATTCCCGGGGGGCGACCTACAATGAGCAGTTCTTC

clone size: .
J gene: TRBJ1-6
V gene: TRBV27
D gene: .
CDR3 protein: CASTPSYNSPLHF
CDR3 DNA: TGTGCCAGCACTCCCTCCTATAATTCACCCCTCCACTTT

clone size: few
J gene: TRBJ1-1
V gene: TRBV6-5
D gene: .
CDR3 protein: CASSYAPRGEAFF
CDR3 DNA: TGTGCCAGCAGTTACGCTCCCAGGGGTGAAGCTTTCTTT

clone size: .
J gene: TRBJ1-1
V gene: TRBV27
D gene: .
CDR3 protein: CASSLSQSHQAFF
CDR3 DNA: TGTGCCAGCAGTTTATCGCAATCGCACCAAGCTTTCTTT

clone size: .
J gene: TRBJ1-2
V gene: TRBV3-1/TRBV3-2
D gene: .
CDR3 protein: CASSHRGRGTSNYGYTF
CDR3 DNA: TGTGCCAGCAGCCACCGGGGGCGGGGGACGTCGAACTATGGCTACACCTTC

clone size: .
J gene: TRBJ1-1
V gene: TRBV6-1
D gene: TRBD1
CDR3 protein: CASSASRDRGWTEAFF
CDR3 DNA: TGTGCCAGCAGTGCGTCCCGGGACAGGGGATGGACTGAAGCTTTCTTT

clone size: .
J gene: TRBJ2-5
V gene: TRBV19
D gene: TRBD1
CDR3 protein: CASSRDRAETQYF
CDR3 DNA: TGTGCCAGTAGTAGGGACAGGGCGGAGACCCAGTACTTC

clone size: .
J gene: TRBJ1-1
V gene: TRBV6-5
D gene: .
CDR3 protein: CASSLLGEGHTEAFF
CDR3 DNA: TGTGCCAGCAGTTTATTAGGGGAAGGTCACACTGAAGCTTTCTTT

clone size: .
J gene: TRBJ1-1
V gene: TRBV6-5
D gene: .
CDR3 protein: CASSRESTTEAFF
CDR3 DNA: TGTGCCAGCAGCAGGGAGTCGACGACTGAAGCTTTCTTT

clone size: .
J gene: TRBJ2-3
V gene: TRBV3-1/TRBV3-2
D gene: .
CDR3 protein: CASSQDTDTQYF
CDR3 DNA: TGTGCCAGCAGCCAGGACACAGATACGCAGTATTTT

clone size: .
J gene: TRBJ2-3
V gene: TRBV13
D gene: TRBD2
CDR3 protein: CASGERGGSDTQYF
CDR3 DNA: TGTGCCAGCGGTGAGCGGGGGGGCTCAGATACGCAGTATTTT

clone size: .
J gene: TRBJ2-7
V gene: TRBV5-5
D gene: TRBD1
CDR3 protein: CASSLDPRGRYEQYF
CDR3 DNA: TGTGCCAGCAGCTTGGATCCCAGGGGGCGATACGAGCAGTACTTC

clone size: medium-sized
J gene: TRBJ1-2
V gene: TRBV5-4
D gene: TRBD1
CDR3 protein: CASSFRGRGNYGYTF
CDR3 DNA: TGTGCCAGCAGCTTCAGGGGGAGGGGTAACTATGGCTACACCTTC

clone size: .
J gene: TRBJ2-3
V gene: TRBV7-2
D gene: .
CDR3 protein: CASSLGERDTQYF
CDR3 DNA: TGTGCCAGCAGCTTAGGGGAAAGAGATACGCAGTATTTT

clone size: .
J gene: TRBJ1-1
V gene: TRBV2
D gene: .
CDR3 protein: CASSERALNTEAFF
CDR3 DNA: TGTGCCAGCAGTGAAAGGGCCTTGAACACTGAAGCTTTCTTT

clone size: .
J gene: TRBJ1-6
V gene: TRBV6-5
D gene: .
CDR3 protein: CASSYLDSPLHF
CDR3 DNA: TGTGCCAGCAGTTATCTCGATTCACCCCTCCACTTT

clone size: .
J gene: TRBJ2-5
V gene: TRBV3-1/TRBV3-2
D gene: TRBD1
CDR3 protein: CASSRGTGATGETQYF
CDR3 DNA: TGTGCCAGCAGCCGGGGGACAGGCGCGACTGGAGAGACCCAGTACTTC

clone size: few
J gene: TRBJ2-3
V gene: TRBV9
D gene: TRBD2
CDR3 protein: CASSGRLAAPDTQYF
CDR3 DNA: TGTGCCAGCAGCGGCCGACTAGCTGCCCCAGATACGCAGTATTTT